This TCR beta chain was sequenced for a study of CD8+ T cells in alopecia areata. Investigators isolated RNA and reverse transcribed it into cDNA to act as the sequencing template. Profiled with immunoSEQ multiplex PCR; TCRdb holds only in-frame clones, not every one. The data hold some 100,000 clones, with approximately 59% observed a single time. Germline V gene lookup returns CDR1 GTSNPN and CDR2 SVGIG (reference sequence). The CDR3 has 12 residues. V was trimmed by 0 bases and J by 8 bases, leaving 10 bases between them. Stated treatment: oral pan-JAK inhibitor, 5-10 mg twice daily. V and J are TRBV30 and TRBJ1-1; D gene ambiguous. Sequences were derived from CD8+ T cells sorted from blood, sampled at week 4, from a patient treated with tofacitinib. This sequence was found in a human donor with alopecia areata. Here the CDR3 reads CAWSVLSSEAFF. The CDR3 bases are TGTGCCTGGAGTGTACTGAGTTCGGAAGCTTTCTTT.